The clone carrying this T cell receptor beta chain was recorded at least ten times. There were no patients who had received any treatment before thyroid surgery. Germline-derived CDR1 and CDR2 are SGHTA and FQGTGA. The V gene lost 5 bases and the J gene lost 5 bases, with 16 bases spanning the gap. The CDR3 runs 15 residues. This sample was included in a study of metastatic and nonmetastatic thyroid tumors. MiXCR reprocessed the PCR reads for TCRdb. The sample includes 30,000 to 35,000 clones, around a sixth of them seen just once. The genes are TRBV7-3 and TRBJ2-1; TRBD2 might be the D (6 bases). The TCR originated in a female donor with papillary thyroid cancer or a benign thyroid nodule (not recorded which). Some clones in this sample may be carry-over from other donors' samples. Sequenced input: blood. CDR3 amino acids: CASSRDLPGDNEQFF. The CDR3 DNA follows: TGTGCCAGCAGCCGGGACTTGCCTGGGGACAATGAGCAGTTCTTC.